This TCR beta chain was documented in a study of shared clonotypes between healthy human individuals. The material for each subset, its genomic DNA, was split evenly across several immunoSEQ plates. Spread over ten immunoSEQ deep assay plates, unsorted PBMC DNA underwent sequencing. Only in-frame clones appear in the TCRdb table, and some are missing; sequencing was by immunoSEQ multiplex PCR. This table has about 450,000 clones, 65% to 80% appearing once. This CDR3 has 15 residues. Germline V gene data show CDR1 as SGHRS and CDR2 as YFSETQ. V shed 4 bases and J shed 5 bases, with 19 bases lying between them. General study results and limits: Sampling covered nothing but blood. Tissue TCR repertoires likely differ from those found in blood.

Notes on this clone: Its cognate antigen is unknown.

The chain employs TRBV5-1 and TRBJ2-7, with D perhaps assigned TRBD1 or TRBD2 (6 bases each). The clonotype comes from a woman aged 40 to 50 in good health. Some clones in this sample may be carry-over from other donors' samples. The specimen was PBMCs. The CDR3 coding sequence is TGCGCCAGCAGCCCTCGGGGGCGGCAGGCCGACGAGCAGTACTTC. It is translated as CASSPRGRQADEQYF. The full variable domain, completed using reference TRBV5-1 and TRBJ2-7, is KAGVTQTPRYLIKTRGQQVTLSCSPISGHRSVSWYQQTPGQGLQFLFEYFSETQRNKGNFPGRFSGRQFSNSRSEMNVSTLELGDSALYLCASSPRGRQADEQYFGPGTRLTVT.